This TCR beta chain was profiled in a study of T-cell reconstitution after alpha-beta-depleted transplantation in children. Unique molecular identifiers were used in preparing the TCRbeta library. MiXCR, applied by TCRdb to the PCR reads, yields one record per CDR3 protein. The sample has about 58,000 distinct CDR3 sequences, 40% to 55% seen once. This clonotype was seen more than once but under ten times. The sample here was PBMCs, mostly from graft donor cells, taken 360 days after TCRalphabeta/CD19-depleted stem cell transplant. The clonotype was recovered from a male patient under 18 who had a stem cell transplant for acute lymphoblastic leukemia, so the T cells may come from the graft donor.

CDR3 sequence: CASSPSLGGSYEQYF. The CDR3 DNA is TGTGCCAGCAGTCCTTCCCTCGGGGGCTCCTACGAGCAGTACTTC. This chain connects TRBV12-3 or TRBV12-4 to TRBJ2-7; D is perhaps TRBD2 (6 bases). Deletions cut 5 bases from V and 0 bases from J, with 14 bases between. The CDR3 is made up of 15 amino acids.